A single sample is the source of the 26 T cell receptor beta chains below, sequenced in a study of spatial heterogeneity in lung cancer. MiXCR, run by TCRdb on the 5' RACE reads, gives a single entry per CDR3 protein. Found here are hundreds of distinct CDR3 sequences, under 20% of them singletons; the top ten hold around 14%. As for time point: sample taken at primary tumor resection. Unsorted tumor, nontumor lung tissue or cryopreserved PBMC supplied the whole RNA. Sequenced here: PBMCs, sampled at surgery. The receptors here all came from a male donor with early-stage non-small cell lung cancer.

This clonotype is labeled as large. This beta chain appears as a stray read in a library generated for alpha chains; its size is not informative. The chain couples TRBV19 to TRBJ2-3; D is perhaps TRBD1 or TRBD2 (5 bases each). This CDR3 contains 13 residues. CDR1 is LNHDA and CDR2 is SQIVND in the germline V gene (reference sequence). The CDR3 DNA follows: TGTGCAGCGTCACGGGGCAGCACAGATACGCAGTATTTT. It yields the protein CAASRGSTDTQYF.

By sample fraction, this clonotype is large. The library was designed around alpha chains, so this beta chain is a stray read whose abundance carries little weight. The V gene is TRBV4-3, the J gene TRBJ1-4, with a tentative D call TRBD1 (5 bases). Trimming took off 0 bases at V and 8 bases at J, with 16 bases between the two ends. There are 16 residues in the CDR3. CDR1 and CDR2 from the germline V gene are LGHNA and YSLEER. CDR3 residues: CASSQDPQGTVEKLFF. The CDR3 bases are TGCGCCAGCAGCCAAGATCCCCAGGGTACAGTCGAAAAACTGTTTTTT.

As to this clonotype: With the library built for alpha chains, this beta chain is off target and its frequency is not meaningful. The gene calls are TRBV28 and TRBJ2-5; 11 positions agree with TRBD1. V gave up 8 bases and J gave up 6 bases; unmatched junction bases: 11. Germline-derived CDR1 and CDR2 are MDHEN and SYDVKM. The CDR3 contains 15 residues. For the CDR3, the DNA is TGTGCCAGCCGTTGGAGGACAGGGGGCGAGAAGACCCAGTACTTC. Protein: CASRWRTGGEKTQYF.

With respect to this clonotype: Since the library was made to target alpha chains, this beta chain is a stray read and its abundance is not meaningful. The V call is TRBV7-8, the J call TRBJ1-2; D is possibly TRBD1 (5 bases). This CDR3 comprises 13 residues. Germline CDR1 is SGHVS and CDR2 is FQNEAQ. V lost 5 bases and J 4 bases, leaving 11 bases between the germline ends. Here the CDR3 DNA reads TGTGCCAGCAGCCGAGGCAGGGCCTATGGCTACACCTTC. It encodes CASSRGRAYGYTF.

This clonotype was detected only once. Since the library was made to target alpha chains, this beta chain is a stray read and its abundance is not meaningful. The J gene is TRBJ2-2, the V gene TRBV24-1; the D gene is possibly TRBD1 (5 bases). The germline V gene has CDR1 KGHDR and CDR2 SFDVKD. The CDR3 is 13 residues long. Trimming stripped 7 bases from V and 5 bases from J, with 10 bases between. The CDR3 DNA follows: TGTGCCACCAGGGGGCAAGTAACCGGGGAGCTGTTTTTT. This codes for CATRGQVTGELFF.

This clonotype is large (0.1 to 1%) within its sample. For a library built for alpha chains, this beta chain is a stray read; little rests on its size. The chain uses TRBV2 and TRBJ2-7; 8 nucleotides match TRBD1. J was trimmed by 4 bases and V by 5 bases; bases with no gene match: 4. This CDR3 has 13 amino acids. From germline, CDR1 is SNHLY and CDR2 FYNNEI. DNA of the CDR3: TGTGCCAGCAGTCAATACAGGGGGTACGAGCAGTACTTC. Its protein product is CASSQYRGYEQYF.

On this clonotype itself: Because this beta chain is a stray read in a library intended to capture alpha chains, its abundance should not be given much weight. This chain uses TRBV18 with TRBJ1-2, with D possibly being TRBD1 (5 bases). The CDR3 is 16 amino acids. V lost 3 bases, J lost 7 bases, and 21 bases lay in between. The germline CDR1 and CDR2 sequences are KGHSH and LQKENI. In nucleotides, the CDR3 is TGTGCCAGCTCACCCTTTATGGACGAAGGGGCGTCTGGCTACACCTTC. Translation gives CASSPFMDEGASGYTF.

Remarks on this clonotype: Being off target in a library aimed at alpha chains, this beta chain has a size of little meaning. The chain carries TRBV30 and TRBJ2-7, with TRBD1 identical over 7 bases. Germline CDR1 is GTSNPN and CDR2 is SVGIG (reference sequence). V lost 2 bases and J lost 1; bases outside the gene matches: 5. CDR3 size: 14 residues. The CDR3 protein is CAWSTRTGSYEQYF. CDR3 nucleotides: TGTGCCTGGAGTACCCGGACAGGTTCCTACGAGCAGTACTTC.

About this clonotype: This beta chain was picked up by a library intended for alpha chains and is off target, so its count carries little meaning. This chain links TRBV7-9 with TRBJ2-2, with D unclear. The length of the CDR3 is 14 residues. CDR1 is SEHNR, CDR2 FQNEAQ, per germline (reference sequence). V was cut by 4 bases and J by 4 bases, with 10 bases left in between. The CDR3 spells CASSSWVFTGELFF. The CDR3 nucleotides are TGTGCCAGCAGCTCGTGGGTGTTCACCGGGGAGCTGTTTTTT.

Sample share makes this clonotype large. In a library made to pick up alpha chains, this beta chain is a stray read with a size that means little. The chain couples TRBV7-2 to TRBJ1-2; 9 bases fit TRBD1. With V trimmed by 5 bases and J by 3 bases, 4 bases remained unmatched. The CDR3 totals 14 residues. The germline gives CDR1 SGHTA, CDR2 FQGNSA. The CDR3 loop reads CASSRDREDYGYTF. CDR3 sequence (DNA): TGTGCCAGCAGCCGGGACAGGGAGGACTATGGCTACACCTTC.

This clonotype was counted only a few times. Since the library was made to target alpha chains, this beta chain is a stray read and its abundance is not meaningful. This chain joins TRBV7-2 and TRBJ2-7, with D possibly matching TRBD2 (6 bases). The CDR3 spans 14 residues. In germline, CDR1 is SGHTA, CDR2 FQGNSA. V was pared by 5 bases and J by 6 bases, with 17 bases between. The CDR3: CASSPRSLGGEQYF. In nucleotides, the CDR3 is TGTGCCAGCAGCCCCCGGTCGCTGGGAGGCGAGCAGTACTTC.

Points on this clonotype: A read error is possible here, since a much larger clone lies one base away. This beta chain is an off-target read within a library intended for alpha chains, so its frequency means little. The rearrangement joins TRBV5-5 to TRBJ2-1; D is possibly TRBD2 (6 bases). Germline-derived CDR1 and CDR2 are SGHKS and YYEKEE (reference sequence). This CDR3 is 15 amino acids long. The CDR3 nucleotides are TGTGCCAGCAACAGCCGGGACTTATCCTTGGGTGAGCAGATCTTC. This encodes CASNSRDLSLGEQIF.

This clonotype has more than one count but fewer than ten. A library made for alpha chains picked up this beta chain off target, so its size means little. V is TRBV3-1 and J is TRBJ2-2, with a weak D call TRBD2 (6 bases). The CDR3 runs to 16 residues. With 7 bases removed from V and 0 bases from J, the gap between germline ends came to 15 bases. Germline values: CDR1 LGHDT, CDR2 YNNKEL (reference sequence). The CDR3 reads CASNRLGTSNTGELFF. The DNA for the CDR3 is TGTGCCAGCAACAGGCTCGGGACTTCGAACACCGGGGAGCTGTTTTTT.

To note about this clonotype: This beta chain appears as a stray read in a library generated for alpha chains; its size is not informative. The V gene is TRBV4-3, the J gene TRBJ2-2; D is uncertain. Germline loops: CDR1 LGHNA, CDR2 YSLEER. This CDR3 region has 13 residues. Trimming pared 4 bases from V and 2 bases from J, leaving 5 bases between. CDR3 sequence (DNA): TGCGCCAGCAGCCCCATCAACACCGGGGAGCTGTTTTTT. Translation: CASSPINTGELFF.

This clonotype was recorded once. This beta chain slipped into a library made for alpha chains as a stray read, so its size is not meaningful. Here the CDR3 reads CASSFGLAGPGGELFF. The CDR3 bases are TGTGCCAGCAGCTTTGGACTAGCGGGGCCCGGCGGGGAGCTGTTTTTT. The rearrangement uses TRBV9 and TRBJ2-2, with 12 nucleotides matching TRBD2. The germline V gene encodes CDR1 SGDLS and CDR2 YYNGEE. CDR3 size: 16 residues. J lost 7 bases, V lost 4 bases, and 8 bases had no gene match.

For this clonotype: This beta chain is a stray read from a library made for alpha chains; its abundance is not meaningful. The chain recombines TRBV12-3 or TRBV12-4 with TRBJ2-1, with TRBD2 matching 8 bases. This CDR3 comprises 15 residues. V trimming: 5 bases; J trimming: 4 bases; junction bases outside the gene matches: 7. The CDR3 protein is CASSRSGGKYNEQFF. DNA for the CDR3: TGTGCCAGCAGTAGGAGCGGGGGCAAATACAATGAGCAGTTCTTC.

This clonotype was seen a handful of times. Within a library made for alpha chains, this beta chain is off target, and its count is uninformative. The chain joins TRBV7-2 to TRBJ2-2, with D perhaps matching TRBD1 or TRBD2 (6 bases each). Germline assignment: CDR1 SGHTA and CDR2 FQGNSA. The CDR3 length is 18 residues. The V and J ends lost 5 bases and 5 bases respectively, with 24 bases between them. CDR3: CASSTGTSSLRKTGELFF. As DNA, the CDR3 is TGTGCCAGCAGCACAGGGACTTCATCCCTGAGAAAAACCGGGGAGCTGTTTTTT.

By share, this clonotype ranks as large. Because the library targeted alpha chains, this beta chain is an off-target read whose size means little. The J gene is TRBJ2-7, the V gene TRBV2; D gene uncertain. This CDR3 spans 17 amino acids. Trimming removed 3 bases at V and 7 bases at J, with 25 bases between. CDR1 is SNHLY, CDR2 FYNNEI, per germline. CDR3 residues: CASSDLRWALAGREQYF. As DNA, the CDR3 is TGTGCCAGCAGTGACCTCCGCTGGGCGCTGGCAGGAAGGGAGCAGTACTTC. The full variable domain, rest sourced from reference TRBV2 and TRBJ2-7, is EPEVTQTPSHQVTQMGQEVILRCVPISNHLYFYWYRQILGQKVEFLVSFYNNEISEKSEIFDDQFSVERPDGSNFTLKIRSTKLEDSAMYFCASSDLRWALAGREQYFGPGTRLTVT.

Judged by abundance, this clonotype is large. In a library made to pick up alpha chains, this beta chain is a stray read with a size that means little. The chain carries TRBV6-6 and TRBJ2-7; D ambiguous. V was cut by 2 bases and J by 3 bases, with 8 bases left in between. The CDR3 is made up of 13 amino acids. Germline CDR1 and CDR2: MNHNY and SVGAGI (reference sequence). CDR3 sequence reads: CASSYTRYYEQYF. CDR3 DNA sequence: TGTGCCAGCAGTTACACCCGGTACTACGAGCAGTACTTC.

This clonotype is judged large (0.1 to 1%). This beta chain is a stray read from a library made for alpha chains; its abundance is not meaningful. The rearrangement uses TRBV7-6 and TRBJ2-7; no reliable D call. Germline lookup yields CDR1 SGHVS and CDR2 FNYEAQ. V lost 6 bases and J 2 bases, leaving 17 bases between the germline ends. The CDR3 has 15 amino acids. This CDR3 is CASSSGPQAAYEQYF. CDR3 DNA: TGTGCCAGCAGTTCCGGGCCTCAAGCCGCCTACGAGCAGTACTTC.

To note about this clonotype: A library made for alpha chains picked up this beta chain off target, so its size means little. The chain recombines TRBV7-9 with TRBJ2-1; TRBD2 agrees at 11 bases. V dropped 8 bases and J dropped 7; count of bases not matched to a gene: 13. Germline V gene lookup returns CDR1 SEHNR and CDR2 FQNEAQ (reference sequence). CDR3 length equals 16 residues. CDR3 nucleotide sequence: TGTGCCAGCTCTGCGTGGATAGCGGGGGGGCCTAATGAGCAGTTCTTC. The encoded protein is CASSAWIAGGPNEQFF.

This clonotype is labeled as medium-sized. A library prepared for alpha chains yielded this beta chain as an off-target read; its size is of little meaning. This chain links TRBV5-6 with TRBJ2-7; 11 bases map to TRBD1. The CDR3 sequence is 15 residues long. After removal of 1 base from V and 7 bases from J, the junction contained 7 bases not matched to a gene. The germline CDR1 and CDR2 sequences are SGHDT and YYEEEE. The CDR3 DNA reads TGTGCCAGCAGCTTGTTAGGACAGGGGGCGGATGAGCAGTACTTC. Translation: CASSLLGQGADEQYF.

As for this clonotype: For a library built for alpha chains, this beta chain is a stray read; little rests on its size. DNA of the CDR3: TGTGCCAGCAGCTCAAAGACCGCCTACGAGCAGTACTTC. This codes for CASSSKTAYEQYF. The chain joins TRBV5-4 to TRBJ2-7; D is uncertain. There are 13 residues in the CDR3. Trimming took off 3 bases at V and 2 bases at J, with 9 bases between the two ends. Germline V gene lookup returns CDR1 SGHNT and CDR2 YYREEE (reference sequence).

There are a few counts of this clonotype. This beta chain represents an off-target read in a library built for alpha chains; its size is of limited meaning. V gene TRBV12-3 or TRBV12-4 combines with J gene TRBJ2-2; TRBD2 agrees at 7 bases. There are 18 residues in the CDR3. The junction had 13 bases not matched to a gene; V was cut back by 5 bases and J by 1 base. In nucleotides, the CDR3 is TGTGCCAGCAGTATTCCCCTGGGGCTAGCGGTGAACACCGGGGAGCTGTTTTTT. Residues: CASSIPLGLAVNTGELFF.

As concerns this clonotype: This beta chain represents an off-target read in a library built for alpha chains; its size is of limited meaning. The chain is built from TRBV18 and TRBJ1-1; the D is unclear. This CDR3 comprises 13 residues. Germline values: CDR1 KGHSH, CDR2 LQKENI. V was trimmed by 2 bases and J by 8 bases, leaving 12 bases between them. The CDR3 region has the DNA TGTGCCAGCTCACCAAGGACGCATCCAGAAGCTTTCTTT. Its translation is CASSPRTHPEAFF.

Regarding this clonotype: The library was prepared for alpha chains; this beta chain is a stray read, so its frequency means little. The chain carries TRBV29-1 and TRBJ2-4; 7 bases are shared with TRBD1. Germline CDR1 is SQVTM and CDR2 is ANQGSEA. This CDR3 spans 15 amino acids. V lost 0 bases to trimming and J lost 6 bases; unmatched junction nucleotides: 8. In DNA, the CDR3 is TGCAGCGTTGAAGATCCAGGGACAGACCTAAACATTCAGTACTTC. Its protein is CSVEDPGTDLNIQYF.